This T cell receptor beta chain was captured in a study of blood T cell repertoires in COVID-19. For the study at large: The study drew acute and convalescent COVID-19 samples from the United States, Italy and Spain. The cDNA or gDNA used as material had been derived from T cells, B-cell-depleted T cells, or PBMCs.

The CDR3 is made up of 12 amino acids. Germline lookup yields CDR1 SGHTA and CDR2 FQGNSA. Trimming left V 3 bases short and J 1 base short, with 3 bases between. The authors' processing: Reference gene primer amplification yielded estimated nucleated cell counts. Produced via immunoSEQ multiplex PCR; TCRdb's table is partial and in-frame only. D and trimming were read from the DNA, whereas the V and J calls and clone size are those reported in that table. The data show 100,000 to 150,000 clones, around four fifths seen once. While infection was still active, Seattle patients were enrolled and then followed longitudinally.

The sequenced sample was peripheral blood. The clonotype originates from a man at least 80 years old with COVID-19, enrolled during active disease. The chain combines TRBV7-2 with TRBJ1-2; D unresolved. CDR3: CASSFSNYGYTF. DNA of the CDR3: TGTGCCAGCAGCTTCAGTAACTATGGCTACACCTTC.